The subject of this entry is one TCR beta chain. The antigen is unknown. This entry belongs to a study of naive and memory T cell subsets. Study-level findings and limits: Possibly reflecting memory cells re-expressing CD45RA, a few larger clonotypes occurred in naive repertoires, especially CD8. Over 90% of naive TCR sequences appeared only once, unlike memory subsets.

Trimming took off 2 bases at V and 7 bases at J, with 15 bases between the two ends. Germline CDR1 is MDHEN and CDR2 is SYDVKM. The CDR3 consists of 15 residues. Four subsets defined by CD45RA and CD27 were sorted after CD3, CD4, CD8 and live/dead staining. An equimolar mix of two oligonucleotides served as the beta constant-region primer for TRBC1 and TRBC2. Four rounds of PCR amplified the ligated cDNA using nested alpha and beta constant-region primers plus SP2. A 12-nucleotide UMI and the SP2 primer were added to the cDNA 3' end by oligonucleotide ligation. TCRdb reprocessed the UMI-ligation and nested PCR reads via MiXCR and lists one record per CDR3 protein. The sample shows over 110,000 distinct CDR3 sequences, roughly a fifth of them seen only once.

The gene calls are TRBV28 and TRBJ1-5; D remains unclear. The sample was naive CD8+ T cells from blood. This clonotype was obtained from a human donor in good health. The CDR3 nucleotides read TGTGCCAGCAGTTTACGGGGAGCGGGAGAGCAGCCCCAGCATTTT. The encoded protein is CASSLRGAGEQPQHF. Complete variable domain (other parts from reference TRBV28 and TRBJ1-5): DVKVTQSSRYLVKRTGEKVFLECVQDMDHENMFWYRQDPGLGLRLIYFSYDVKMKEKGDIPEGYSVSREKKERFSLILESASTNQTSMYLCASSLRGAGEQPQHFGDGTRLSIL.